This T cell receptor beta chain was obtained from a study of beta chain features in type 1 diabetes. Study-level results: VDJ junctions from patients with type 1 diabetes contained fewer insertions and more deletions. Shortening of TCRB CDR3s, moderate but significant, appeared in all four CD4+ subsets of Type 1 diabetes patients.

About this clone itself: The antigen is undetermined.

With V trimmed by 5 bases and J by 1 base, 9 bases remained unmatched. Per germline, CDR1 MDHEN and CDR2 SYDVKM. The CDR3 runs to 17 residues. Investigators reverse transcribed all isolated RNA, so they sequenced expressed TCRB transcripts. Some clones are missing from TCRdb's copy, which holds only in-frame ones; the method was immunoSEQ multiplex PCR. The sample has about 660,000 clones, roughly an eighth seen once. The clonotype originates from a man aged 18 to 29 with type 1 diabetes. Sequenced material: naive CD4+ T cells from blood. This rearrangement joins TRBV28 to TRBJ2-7; TRBD1 aligns across 12 bases. CDR3: CASSVPPGQGASYEQYF. In nucleotides, the CDR3 is TGTGCCAGCAGTGTCCCCCCGGGACAGGGGGCATCCTACGAGCAGTACTTC.